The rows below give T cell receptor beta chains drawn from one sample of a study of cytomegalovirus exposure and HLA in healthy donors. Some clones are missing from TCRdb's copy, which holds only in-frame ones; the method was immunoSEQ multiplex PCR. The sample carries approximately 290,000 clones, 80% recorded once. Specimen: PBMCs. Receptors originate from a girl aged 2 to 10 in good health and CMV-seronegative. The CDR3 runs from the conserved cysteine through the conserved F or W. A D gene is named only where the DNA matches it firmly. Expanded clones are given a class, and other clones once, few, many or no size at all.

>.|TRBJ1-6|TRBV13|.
CASSLGGARPLHF
TGTGCCAGCAGCCTAGGTGGGGCCCGGCCCCTCCACTTT
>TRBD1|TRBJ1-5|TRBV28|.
CASSTGQGVNGQPQHF
TGTGCCAGCAGTACCGGACAGGGGGTGAACGGTCAGCCCCAGCATTTT
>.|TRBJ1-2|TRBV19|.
CATEEGFKNGYTF
TGTGCCACCGAAGAGGGATTTAAGAATGGCTACACCTTC
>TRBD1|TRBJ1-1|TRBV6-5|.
CASSSGQGENTEAFF
TGTGCCAGCAGTTCGGGACAGGGCGAGAACACTGAAGCTTTCTTT
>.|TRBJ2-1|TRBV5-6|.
CASSLNGGLEQFF
TGTGCCAGCAGCTTGAACGGGGGACTCGAGCAGTTCTTC
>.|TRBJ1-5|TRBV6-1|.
CASSEGVDKPYSNQPQHF
TGTGCCAGCAGTGAAGGAGTGGACAAGCCTTATAGCAATCAGCCCCAGCATTTT
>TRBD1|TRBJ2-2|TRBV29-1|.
CSAKTGTGSGELFF
TGCAGCGCCAAAACCGGGACAGGTTCCGGGGAGCTGTTTTTT
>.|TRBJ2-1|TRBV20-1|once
CSARDLGEQFF
TGCAGTGCTAGGGACTTGGGGGAGCAGTTCTTC
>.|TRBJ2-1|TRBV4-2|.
CASSQDGGALNEQFF
TGTGCCAGCAGCCAAGATGGGGGGGCACTCAATGAGCAGTTCTTC
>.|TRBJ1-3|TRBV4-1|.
CASSQGLFGNTIYF
TGCGCCAGCAGCCAAGGTCTGTTCGGAAACACCATATATTTT
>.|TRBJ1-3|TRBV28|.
CASSLSVGQTAGNTIYF
TGTGCCAGCAGTTTATCGGTAGGACAGACAGCTGGAAACACCATATATTTT
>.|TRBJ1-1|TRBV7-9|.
CASSLGSEAFF
TGTGCCAGCAGCCTTGGGAGTGAAGCTTTCTTT
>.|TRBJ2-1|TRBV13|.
CASRLGPGSYNEQFF
TGTGCCAGCAGATTAGGGCCGGGTTCCTACAATGAGCAGTTCTTC
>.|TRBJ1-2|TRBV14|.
CASSQGLGGTIYGYTF
TGTGCCAGCAGCCAAGGTTTAGGGGGAACCATCTATGGCTACACCTTC
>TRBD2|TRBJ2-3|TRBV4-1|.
CASSHLIAGGTDTQYF
TGCGCCAGCAGCCATCTAATAGCGGGAGGCACAGATACGCAGTATTTT
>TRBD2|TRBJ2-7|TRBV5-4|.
CASSLLSGGVYEQYF
TGTGCCAGCAGCTTACTTAGCGGGGGGGTCTACGAGCAGTACTTC
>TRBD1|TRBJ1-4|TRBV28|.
CASSSGTVNEKLFF
TGTGCCAGCAGCTCCGGGACAGTTAATGAAAAACTGTTTTTT
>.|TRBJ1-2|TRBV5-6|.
CASSPTQNYGYTF
TGTGCCAGCAGCCCGACACAGAACTATGGCTACACCTTC
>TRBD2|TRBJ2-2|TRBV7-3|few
CASSLRSGLDTGELFF
TGTGCCAGCAGCTTAAGATCGGGACTAGACACCGGGGAGCTGTTTTTT
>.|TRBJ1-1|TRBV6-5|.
CASSRDTGKRAEAFF
TGTGCCAGCAGCCGAGACACAGGGAAGAGGGCTGAAGCTTTCTTT
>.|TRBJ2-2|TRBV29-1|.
CSVEVGTHTGTGELFF
TGCAGCGTTGAAGTAGGAACACACACGGGGACCGGGGAGCTGTTTTTT
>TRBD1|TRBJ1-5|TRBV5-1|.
CASSRTGRQPQHF
TGCGCCAGCAGCAGGACAGGGCGCCAGCCCCAGCATTTT
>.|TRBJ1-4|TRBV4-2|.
CASSQADSATNEKLFF
TGTGCCAGCAGCCAAGCTGACAGCGCAACTAATGAAAAACTGTTTTTT
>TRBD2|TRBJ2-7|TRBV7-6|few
CASSLGPGRVYEQYF
TGTGCCAGCAGCTTAGGGCCAGGGAGGGTCTACGAGCAGTACTTC
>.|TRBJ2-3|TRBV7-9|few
CASSTTSSTDTQYF
TGTGCCAGCAGCACTACTAGCAGCACAGATACGCAGTATTTT
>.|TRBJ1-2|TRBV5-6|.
CASSSGDYGYTF
TGTGCCAGCAGCTCCGGGGACTATGGCTACACCTTC
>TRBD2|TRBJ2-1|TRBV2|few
CAGARGLEQFF
TGTGCCGGAGCCCGGGGACTAGAGCAGTTCTTC
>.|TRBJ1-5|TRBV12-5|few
CASALRGRRNQPQHF
TGTGCTAGTGCCCTGCGGGGGCGCAGGAATCAGCCCCAGCATTTT